Sequencing of this T cell receptor (beta chain) was carried out in a study of blood T cell repertoires in COVID-19. Clones were sequenced by immunoSEQ multiplex PCR, and TCRdb holds only the in-frame ones, with some missing. The table lists 140,000 or so clones, approximately 90% of them singletons. This clone was seen a single time. Germline CDR1 reads MNHEY; CDR2 reads SVGAGI. The V end was cut by 8 bases, the J end by 3 bases, with 16 bases between. This CDR3 is built from 14 residues. The sequence came from a woman of 80 years or more with acute or convalescent COVID-19. This sequence joins TRBV6-5 and TRBJ1-1; no reliable D call. Sequencing was carried out using peripheral blood. CDR3 sequence: CASLLEGGYTEAFF. CDR3 sequence (DNA): TGTGCCAGCTTGCTTGAGGGAGGGTACACTGAAGCTTTCTTT.